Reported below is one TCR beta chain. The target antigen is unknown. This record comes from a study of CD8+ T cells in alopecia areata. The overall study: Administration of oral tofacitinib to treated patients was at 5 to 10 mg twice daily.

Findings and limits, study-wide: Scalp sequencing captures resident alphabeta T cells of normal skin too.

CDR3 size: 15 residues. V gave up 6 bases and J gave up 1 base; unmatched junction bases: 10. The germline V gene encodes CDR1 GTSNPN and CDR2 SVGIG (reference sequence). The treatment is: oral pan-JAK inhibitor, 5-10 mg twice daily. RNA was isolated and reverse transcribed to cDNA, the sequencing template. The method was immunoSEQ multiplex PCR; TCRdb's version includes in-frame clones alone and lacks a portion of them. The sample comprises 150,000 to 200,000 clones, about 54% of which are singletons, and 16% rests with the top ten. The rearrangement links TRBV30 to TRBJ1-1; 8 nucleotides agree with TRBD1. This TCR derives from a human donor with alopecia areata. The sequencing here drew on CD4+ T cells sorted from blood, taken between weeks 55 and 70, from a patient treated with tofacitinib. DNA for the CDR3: TGTGCCTGCATGACAGGGGTCCTATGGAACACTGAAGCTTTCTTT. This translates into CACMTGVLWNTEAFF.